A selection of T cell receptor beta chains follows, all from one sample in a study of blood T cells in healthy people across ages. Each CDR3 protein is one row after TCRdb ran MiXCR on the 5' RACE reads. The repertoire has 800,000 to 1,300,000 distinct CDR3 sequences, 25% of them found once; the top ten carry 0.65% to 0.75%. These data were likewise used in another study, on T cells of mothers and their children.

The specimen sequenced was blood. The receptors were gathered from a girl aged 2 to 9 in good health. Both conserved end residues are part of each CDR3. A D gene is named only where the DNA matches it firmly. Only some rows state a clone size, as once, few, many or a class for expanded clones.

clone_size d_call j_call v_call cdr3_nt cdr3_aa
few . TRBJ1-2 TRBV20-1 TGCAGTGCCAATAACCCCATTTTTTATGGCTACACCTTC CSANNPIFYGYTF
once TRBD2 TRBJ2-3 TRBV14 TGTGCCAGCAGCCAAGACGTCGGGAGGGCGCAGTATTTT CASSQDVGRAQYF
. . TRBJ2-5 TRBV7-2 TGTGCCAGCAGCCCCGGTTTTGGTGAGACCCAGTGCTTC CASSPGFGETQCF
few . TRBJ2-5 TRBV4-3 TGCGCCAGCAGCCAAGTCCGGCTGGACGGGGAGACCCAGTACTTC CASSQVRLDGETQYF
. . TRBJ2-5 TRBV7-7 TGTGCTAGCAGCTTCGGGCAGTTCCAAGAGACCCAGTACTTC CASSFGQFQETQYF
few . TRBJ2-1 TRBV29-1 TGCAGCGGGACGGGGGGCCGGGACTCCTTCTACAATGAGCAGTTCTTC CSGTGGRDSFYNEQFF
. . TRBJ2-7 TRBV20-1 TGCAGTGCTAGTACGGTGCGGGACCCCTTTGTACCCTACGAGCAGTACTTC CSASTVRDPFVPYEQYF
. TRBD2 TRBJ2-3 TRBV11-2 TGTGCCAGCAGAGCGGGGGCTGTCACAGATACGCAGTATTTT CASRAGAVTDTQYF
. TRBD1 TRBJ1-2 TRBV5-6 TGTGCCAGCAGCTTTCGGACAGGTGACTACTATGGCTACACCTTC CASSFRTGDYYGYTF
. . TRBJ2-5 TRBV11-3 TGTGCCAGCAGCTTATATGACAACAGAGAGACCCAGTACTTC CASSLYDNRETQYF
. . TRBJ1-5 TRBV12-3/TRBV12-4 TGTGCCAGCAGCCCGAGTTATAGGGTTGGTCAGCCCCAGCATTTT CASSPSYRVGQPQHF
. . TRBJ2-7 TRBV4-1 TGCGCCAGCAGCCAGGTCATAGTTTCCTACGAGCAGTACTTC CASSQVIVSYEQYF
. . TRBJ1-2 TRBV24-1 TGTGCCACCAGTGAGCATAACTATGGCTACACCTTC CATSEHNYGYTF
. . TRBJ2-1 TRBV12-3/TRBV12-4 TGTGCCAGCAGGATAAACCCACTAGAAAACTACAATGAGCAGTTCTTC CASRINPLENYNEQFF
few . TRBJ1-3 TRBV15 TGTGCCACCAGCAGAGATCTAAGGGGATTTGGAAACACCATATATTTT CATSRDLRGFGNTIYF
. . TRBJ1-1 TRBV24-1 TGTGCCACCAGTGAAGGTGGTGGTGAAGCTTTCTTT CATSEGGGEAFF
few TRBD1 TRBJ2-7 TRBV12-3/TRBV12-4 TGTGCCAGCAGCTGGGACAGGCCCTACGAGCAGTACTTC CASSWDRPYEQYF
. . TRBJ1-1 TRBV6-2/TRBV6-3 TGTGCCAGCAGTTGGGCCAGCATGAACACTGAAGCTTTCTTT CASSWASMNTEAFF
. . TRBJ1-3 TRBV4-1 TGCGCCAGCAGCCAAGTGAAGGGTAACACCATATATTTT CASSQVKGNTIYF
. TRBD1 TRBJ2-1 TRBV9 TGTGCCAGCAGCGGGGGACAGGGGGCGGGAGCGGAGCAGTTCTTC CASSGGQGAGAEQFF
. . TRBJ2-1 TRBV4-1 TGCGCCAGCAGCCAACACAGGGTCAGCTCCTACAATGAGCAGTTCTTC CASSQHRVSSYNEQFF
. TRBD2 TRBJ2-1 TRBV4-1 TGCGCCAGCAGCCTTATTACTAGCGACAATGTGCAGTTCTTC CASSLITSDNVQFF
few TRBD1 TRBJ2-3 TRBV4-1 TGCGCCAGCAGCCAGGAGACAGGGGTTAGCACAGATACGCAGTATTTT CASSQETGVSTDTQYF
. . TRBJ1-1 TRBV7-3 TGTGCCAGCAGCTTAAAGGCAGGGGATACTGAAGCTTTCTTT CASSLKAGDTEAFF
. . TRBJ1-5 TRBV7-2 TGTGCCAGCAGCTTATCTCCCGGGGGGAATCAGCCCCAGCATTTT CASSLSPGGNQPQHF
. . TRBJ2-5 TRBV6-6 TGTGCCAGCATGGATAGGGGTGGTTTGTTGGAGACCCAGTACTTC CASMDRGGLLETQYF
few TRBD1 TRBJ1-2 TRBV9 TGTGCCAGCAGCGCCGGGACAGGGGAAAAGGAAGGGGGCTACACCTTC CASSAGTGEKEGGYTF
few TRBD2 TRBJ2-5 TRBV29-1 TGCAGCGTTCAGGGACTAGCGACAACTTTAGTATACTTC CSVQGLATTLVYF
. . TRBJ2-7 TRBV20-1 TGCAGTGCTACATGGGACAACTACGAGCAGTACTTC CSATWDNYEQYF
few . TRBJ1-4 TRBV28 TGTGCCAGCAGGCAGACACGTGCAACTAATGAAAAACTGTTTTTT CASRQTRATNEKLFF
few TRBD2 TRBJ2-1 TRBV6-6 TGTGCCAGCGGACTAGCGGGGTGGAGCTCCTACAATGAGCAGTTCTTC CASGLAGWSSYNEQFF
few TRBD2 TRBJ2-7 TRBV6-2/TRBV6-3 TGTGCCAGCAGTAATCTAGCGGCCGAGCAGTACTTC CASSNLAAEQYF
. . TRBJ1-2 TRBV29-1 TGCAGCGTAGAAACCCCGGGGACCTGGGGCTACACCTTC CSVETPGTWGYTF
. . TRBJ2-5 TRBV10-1 TGCGCCAGCAGTGTGGCACCGTCAAGCTCCTACAATGAGCAGTCCTTC CASSVAPSSSYNEQSF
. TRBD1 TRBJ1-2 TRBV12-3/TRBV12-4 TGTGCCAGCAGCGTCTCGGGACAGGGGTCCTACGGCTATGGCTACACCTTC CASSVSGQGSYGYGYTF
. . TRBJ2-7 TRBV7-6 TGTGCCAGCGAGACAGGAACCTCCTACGAGCAGTACTTC CASETGTSYEQYF
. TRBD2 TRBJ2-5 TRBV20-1 TGCAGTGCTCTCGGACCGATTAGCGGGGGAAATTCCCCGGAGACCCAGTACTTC CSALGPISGGNSPETQYF
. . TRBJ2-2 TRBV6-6 TGTGCCAGCAGTTACTCGAAAGGGGGACGGACCGGGGAGCTGTTTTTT CASSYSKGGRTGELFF
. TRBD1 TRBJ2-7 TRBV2 TGTGCCAGCAGTGCCGGGACAGGGATCGGCGAGCAGTACTTC CASSAGTGIGEQYF
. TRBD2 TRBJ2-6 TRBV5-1 TGCGCCAGCAGCTTTTTCGACGGGGGGACCGGGGCCAACGTCCTGACTTTC CASSFFDGGTGANVLTF
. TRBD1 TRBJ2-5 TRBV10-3 TGTGCCATCAGTGAGTCGAAAGGGGGCCTTATCAAAGAGACCCAGTACTTC CAISESKGGLIKETQYF
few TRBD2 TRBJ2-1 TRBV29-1 TGCAGCGTTGGGCTAGCGGGAGACGGTGAGCAGTTCTTC CSVGLAGDGEQFF
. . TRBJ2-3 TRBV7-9 TGTGCCAGCATCACTGAGCGGGTAGATACGCAGTATTTT CASITERVDTQYF
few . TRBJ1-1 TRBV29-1 TGCAGCGTTGAAGGCGGCCACACTGAAGCTTTCTTT CSVEGGHTEAFF
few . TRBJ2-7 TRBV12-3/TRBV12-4 TGTGCCAGCAGCAGAGAGGCGGGATGGCTCCGCAATCGGGAACACGAGCAGTACTTC CASSREAGWLRNREHEQYF
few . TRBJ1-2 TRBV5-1 TGCGCCAGCAGCTTGTCCGGGACGGGGCCGACGGACTATGGCTACACCTTC CASSLSGTGPTDYGYTF
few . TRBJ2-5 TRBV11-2 TGTGCCAGCAGCTTAGATTTTTACTCAAAAGAGACCCAGTACTTC CASSLDFYSKETQYF